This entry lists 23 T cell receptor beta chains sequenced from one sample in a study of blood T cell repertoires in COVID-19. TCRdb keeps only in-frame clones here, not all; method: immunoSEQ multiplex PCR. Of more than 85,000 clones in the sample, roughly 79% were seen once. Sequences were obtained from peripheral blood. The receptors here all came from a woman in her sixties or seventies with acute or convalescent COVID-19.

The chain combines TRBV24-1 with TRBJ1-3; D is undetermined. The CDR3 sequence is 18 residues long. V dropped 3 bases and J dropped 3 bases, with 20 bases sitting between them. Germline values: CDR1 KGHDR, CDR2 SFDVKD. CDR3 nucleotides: TGTGCCACCAGTGATCGTTTAAGGAGGCCCCGGGGTGGAAACACCATATATTTT. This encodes CATSDRLRRPRGGNTIYF.

Written as DNA, the CDR3 is TGTGCCAGCAGTTACGCCGGGAGGGACACTGAAGCTTTCTTT. Amino acids: CASSYAGRDTEAFF. The chain couples TRBV6-5 to TRBJ1-1; D call uncertain. CDR3 length: 14 residues. Germline V CDR1 and CDR2: MNHEY, SVGAGI. Trimming cost V 2 bases and J 3 bases, with 10 bases left between them.

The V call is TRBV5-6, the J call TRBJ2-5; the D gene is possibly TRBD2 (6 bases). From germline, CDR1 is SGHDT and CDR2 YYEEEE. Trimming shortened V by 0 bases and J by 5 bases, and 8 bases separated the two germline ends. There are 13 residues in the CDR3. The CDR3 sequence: CASSLAGGETQYF. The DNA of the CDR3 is TGTGCCAGCAGCTTGGCCGGAGGGGAGACCCAGTACTTC.

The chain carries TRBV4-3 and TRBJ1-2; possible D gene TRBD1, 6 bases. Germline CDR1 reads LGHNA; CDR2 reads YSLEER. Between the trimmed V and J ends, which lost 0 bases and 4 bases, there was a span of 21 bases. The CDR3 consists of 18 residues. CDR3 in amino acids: CASSQESAGATPFYGYTF. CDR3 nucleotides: TGCGCCAGCAGCCAAGAATCGGCAGGGGCCACCCCCTTCTATGGCTACACCTTC.

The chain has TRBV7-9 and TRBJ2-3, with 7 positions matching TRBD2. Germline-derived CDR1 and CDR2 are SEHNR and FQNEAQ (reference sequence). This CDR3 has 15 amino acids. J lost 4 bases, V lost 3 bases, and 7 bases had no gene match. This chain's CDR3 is CASSFGGRVPDTQYF. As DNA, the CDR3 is TGTGCCAGCAGCTTTGGTGGGAGGGTCCCAGATACGCAGTATTTT.

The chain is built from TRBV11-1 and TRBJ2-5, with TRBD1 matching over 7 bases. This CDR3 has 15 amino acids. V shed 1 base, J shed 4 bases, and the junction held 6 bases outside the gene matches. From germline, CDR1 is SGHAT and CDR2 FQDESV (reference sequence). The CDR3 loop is CASSLGQGDGETQYF. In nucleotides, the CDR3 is TGTGCCAGCAGCTTAGGGCAGGGGGATGGAGAGACCCAGTACTTC.

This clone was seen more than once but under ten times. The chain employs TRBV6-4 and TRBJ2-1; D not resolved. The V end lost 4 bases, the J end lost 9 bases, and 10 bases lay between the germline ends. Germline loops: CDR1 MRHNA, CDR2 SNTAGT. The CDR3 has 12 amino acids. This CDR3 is CASSGPGGEQFF. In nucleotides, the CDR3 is TGTGCCAGCAGTGGGCCGGGTGGTGAGCAGTTCTTC.

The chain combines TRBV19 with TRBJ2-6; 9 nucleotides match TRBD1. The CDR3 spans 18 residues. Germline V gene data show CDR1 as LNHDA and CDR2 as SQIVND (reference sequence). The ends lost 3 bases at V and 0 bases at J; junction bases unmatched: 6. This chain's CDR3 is CASSMGQGGLSGANVLTF. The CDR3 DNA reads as TGTGCCAGTAGTATGGGACAGGGTGGGCTCTCTGGGGCCAACGTCCTGACTTTC. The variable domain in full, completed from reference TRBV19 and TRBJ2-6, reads DGGITQSPKYLFRKEGQNVTLSCEQNLNHDAMYWYRQDPGQGLRLIYYSQIVNDFQKGDIAEGYSVSREKKESFPLTVTSAQKNPTAFYLCASSMGQGGLSGANVLTFGAGSRLTVL.

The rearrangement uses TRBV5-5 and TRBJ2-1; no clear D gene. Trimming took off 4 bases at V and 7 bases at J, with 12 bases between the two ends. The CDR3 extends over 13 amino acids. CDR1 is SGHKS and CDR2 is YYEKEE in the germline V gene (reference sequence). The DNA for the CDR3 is TGTGCCAGCAGCCTCTTGCCGGGTAATGAGCAGTTCTTC. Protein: CASSLLPGNEQFF.

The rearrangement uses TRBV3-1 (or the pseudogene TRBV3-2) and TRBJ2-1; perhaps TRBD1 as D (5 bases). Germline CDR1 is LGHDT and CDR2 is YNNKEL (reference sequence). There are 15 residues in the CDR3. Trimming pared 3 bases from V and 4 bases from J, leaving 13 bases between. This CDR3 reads CASSHTGANYNEQFF. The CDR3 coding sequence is TGTGCCAGCAGCCATACTGGGGCAAATTACAATGAGCAGTTCTTC.

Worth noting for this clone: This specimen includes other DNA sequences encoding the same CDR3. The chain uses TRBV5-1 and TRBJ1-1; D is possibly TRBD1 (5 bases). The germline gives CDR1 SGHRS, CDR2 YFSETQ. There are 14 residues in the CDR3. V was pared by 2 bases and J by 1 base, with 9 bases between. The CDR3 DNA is TGCGCCAGCAGCTTAAGGCAGGGGAACACTGAAGCTTTCTTT. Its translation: CASSLRQGNTEAFF.

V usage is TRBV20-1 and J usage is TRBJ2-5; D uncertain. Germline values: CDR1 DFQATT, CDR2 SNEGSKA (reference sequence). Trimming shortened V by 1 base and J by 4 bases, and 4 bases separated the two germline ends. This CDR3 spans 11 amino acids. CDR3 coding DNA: TGCAGTGCTAGAGCCCGAGAGACCCAGTACTTC. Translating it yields CSARARETQYF.

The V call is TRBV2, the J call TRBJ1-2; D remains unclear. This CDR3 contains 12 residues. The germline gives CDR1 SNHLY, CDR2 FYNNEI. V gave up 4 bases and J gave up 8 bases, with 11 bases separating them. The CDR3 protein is CASSGALAGYTF. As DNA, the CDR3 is TGTGCCAGCAGTGGGGCCCTGGCGGGCTACACCTTC.

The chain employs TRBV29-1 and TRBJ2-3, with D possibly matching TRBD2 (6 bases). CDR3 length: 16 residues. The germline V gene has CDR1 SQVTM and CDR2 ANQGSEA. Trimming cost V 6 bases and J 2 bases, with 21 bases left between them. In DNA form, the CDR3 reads TGCAGCGTCGTCCCTCAAGCGGGTGGAAACACAGATACGCAGTATTTT. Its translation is CSVVPQAGGNTDTQYF.

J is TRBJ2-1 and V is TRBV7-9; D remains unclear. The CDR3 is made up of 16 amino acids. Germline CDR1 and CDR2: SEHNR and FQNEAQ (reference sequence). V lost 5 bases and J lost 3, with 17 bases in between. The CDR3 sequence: CASSILTRTVYNEQFF. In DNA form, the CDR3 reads TGTGCCAGCAGCATCCTCACTCGTACCGTCTACAATGAGCAGTTCTTC.

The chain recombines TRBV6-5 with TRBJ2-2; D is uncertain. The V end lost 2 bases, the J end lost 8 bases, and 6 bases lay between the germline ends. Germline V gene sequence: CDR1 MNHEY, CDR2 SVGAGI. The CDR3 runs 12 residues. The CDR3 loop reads CASSYGGGELFF. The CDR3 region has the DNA TGTGCCAGCAGTTACGGCGGTGGGGAGCTGTTTTTT.

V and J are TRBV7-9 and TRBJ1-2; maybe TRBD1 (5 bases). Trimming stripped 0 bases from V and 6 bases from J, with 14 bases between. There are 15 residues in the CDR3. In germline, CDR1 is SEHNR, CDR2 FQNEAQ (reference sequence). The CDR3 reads CASSLAPPGKDGYTF. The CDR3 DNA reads TGTGCCAGCAGCTTAGCGCCTCCAGGGAAAGATGGCTACACCTTC.

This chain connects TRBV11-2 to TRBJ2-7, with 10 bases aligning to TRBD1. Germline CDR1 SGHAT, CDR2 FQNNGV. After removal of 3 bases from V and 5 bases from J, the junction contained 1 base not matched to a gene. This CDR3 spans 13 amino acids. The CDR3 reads CASSLGTGDEQYF. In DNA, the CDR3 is TGTGCCAGCAGCTTGGGGACAGGGGACGAGCAGTACTTC.

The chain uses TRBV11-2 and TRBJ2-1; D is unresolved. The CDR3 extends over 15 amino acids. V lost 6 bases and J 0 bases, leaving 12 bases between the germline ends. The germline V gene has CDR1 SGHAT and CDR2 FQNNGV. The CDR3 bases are TGTGCCAGCAGGCGTGGGCAGATCTCCTACAATGAGCAGTTCTTC. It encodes CASRRGQISYNEQFF.

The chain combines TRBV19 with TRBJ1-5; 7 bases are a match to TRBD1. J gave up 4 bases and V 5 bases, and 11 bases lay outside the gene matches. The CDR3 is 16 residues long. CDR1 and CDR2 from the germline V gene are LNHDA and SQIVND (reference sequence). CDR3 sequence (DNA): TGTGCCAGTAGTCGTCGGGACCGGGACAGAAATCAGCCCCAGCATTTT. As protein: CASSRRDRDRNQPQHF.

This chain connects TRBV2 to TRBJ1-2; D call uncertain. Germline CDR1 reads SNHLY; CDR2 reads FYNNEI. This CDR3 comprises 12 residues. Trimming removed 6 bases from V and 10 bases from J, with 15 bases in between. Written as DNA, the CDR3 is TGTGCCAGCAGAGACCCACAGCCGGACTACACCTTC. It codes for CASRDPQPDYTF. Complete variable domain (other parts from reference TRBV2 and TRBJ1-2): EPEVTQTPSHQVTQMGQEVILRCVPISNHLYFYWYRQILGQKVEFLVSFYNNEISEKSEIFDDQFSVERPDGSNFTLKIRSTKLEDSAMYFCASRDPQPDYTFGSGTRLTVV.

The CDR3 protein is CASSLDRTLLSSGNTIYF. CDR3 nucleotides: TGTGCCAGCAGCTTAGATAGGACACTTCTCTCCTCTGGAAACACCATATATTTT. The genes are TRBV11-2 and TRBJ1-3; a weak D match, TRBD1 (5 bases). The CDR3 consists of 18 residues. V lost 0 bases and J lost 0, with 15 bases in between. Germline V CDR1 and CDR2: SGHAT, FQNNGV.

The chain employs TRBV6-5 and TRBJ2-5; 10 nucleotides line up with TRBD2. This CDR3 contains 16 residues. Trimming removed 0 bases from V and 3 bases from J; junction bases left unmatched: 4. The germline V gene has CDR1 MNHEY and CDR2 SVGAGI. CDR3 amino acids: CASSYSSSGSKETQYF. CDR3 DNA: TGTGCCAGCAGTTACTCGTCTAGCGGGAGTAAAGAGACCCAGTACTTC.